This is a list of T cell receptor beta chains from one sample in a study of monozygotic twins with cystic fibrosis. Profiled with immunoSEQ multiplex PCR; TCRdb holds only in-frame clones, not every one. This table holds 25,000 or so clones, less than 95% found once. The specimen was blood. The receptors derive from a girl aged 2 to 9 with cystic fibrosis. Both conserved end residues are trimmed from each CDR3. A D gene is named only where the DNA matches it firmly. Rows give clone size only sometimes, using once, few, many, or a class for an expanded clone.

- - TRBJ2-5 TRBV7-8 ASSLEEDSGETQY
- - TRBJ2-7 TRBV11-1 ASSLFGTAYEQY
once - TRBJ1-3 TRBV18 ASSPRAIEVDTIY
- - TRBJ1-6 TRBV30 AWSNGQHH
- - TRBJ1-1 TRBV4-1 ASSQVGGTTEAF
- TRBD1 TRBJ1-4 TRBV5-4 ASSQDRGREKLF
- TRBD1 TRBJ1-5 TRBV27 ASSPRTGSSRAYSNQPQH
once - TRBJ1-6 TRBV19 ASSNRQTVDSPLH
- - TRBJ2-2 TRBV19 ASSPAGTRNTGELF
once - TRBJ2-3 TRBV27 ASSWGASTDTQY
- - TRBJ1-6 TRBV5-1 ASSLVTVNSPLH
once - TRBJ1-1 TRBV30 AWGAGWTEAF
- TRBD2 TRBJ2-1 TRBV5-4 ASSSGTSRYNEQF
- - TRBJ2-7 TRBV4-1 ASSQGDRDYDEQY